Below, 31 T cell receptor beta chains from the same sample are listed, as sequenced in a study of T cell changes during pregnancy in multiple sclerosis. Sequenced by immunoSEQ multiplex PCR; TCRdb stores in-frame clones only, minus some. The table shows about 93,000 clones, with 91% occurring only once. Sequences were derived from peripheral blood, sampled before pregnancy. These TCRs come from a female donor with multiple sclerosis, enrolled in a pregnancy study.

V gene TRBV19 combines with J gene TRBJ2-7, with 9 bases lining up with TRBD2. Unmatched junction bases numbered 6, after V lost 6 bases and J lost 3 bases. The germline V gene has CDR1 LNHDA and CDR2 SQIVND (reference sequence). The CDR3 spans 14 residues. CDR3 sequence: CASRLSGSNYEQYF. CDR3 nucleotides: TGTGCCAGTAGACTTAGCGGGAGTAACTACGAGCAGTACTTC. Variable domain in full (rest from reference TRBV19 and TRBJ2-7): DGGITQSPKYLFRKEGQNVTLSCEQNLNHDAMYWYRQDPGQGLRLIYYSQIVNDFQKGDIAEGYSVSREKKESFPLTVTSAQKNPTAFYLCASRLSGSNYEQYFGPGTRLTVT.

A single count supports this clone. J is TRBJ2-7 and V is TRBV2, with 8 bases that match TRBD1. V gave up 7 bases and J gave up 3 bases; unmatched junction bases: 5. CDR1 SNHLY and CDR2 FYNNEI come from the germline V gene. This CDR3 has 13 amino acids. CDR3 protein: CASILDRDYEQYF. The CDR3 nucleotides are TGTGCCAGCATCCTGGACAGGGACTACGAGCAGTACTTC.

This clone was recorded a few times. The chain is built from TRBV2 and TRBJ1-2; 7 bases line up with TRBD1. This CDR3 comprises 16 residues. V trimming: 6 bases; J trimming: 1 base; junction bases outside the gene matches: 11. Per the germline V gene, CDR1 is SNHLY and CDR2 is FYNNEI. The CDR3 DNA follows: TGTGCCAGCAGGAAGCGCGGGACAGACATTAACTATGGCTACACCTTC. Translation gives CASRKRGTDINYGYTF. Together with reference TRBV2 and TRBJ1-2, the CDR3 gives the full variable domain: EPEVTQTPSHQVTQMGQEVILRCVPISNHLYFYWYRQILGQKVEFLVSFYNNEISEKSEIFDDQFSVERPDGSNFTLKIRSTKLEDSAMYFCASRKRGTDINYGYTFGSGTRLTVV.

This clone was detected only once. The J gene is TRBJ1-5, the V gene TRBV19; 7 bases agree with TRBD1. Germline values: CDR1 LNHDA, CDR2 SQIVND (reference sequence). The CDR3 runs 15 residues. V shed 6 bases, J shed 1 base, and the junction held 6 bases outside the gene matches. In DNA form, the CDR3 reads TGTGCCAGTAGAGTTACAGGGGAGAGCAATCAGCCCCAGCATTTT. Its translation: CASRVTGESNQPQHF.

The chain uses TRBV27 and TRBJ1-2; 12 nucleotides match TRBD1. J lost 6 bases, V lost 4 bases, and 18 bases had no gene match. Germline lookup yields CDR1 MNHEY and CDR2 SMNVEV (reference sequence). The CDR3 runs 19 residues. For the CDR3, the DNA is TGTGCCAGCAGTTCCACAATGCCGGGACAGGGGGCTCAATTCCATGGCTACACCTTC. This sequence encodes CASSSTMPGQGAQFHGYTF.

The CDR3, as DNA: TGTGCCAGATCCACAGGCAACTCTGGAAACACCATATATTTT. Its protein product is CARSTGNSGNTIYF. The rearrangement links TRBV2 to TRBJ1-3, with D possibly TRBD1 on 5 matching bases. Deletions cut 9 bases from V and 0 bases from J, with 12 bases between. The CDR3 length is 14 residues. From germline, CDR1 is SNHLY and CDR2 FYNNEI.

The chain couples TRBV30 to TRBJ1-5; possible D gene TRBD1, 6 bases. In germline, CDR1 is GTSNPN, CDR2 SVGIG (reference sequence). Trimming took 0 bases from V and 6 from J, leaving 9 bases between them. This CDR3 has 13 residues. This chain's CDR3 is CAWSVGGTQPQHF. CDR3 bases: TGTGCCTGGAGTGTAGGGGGAACTCAGCCCCAGCATTTT.

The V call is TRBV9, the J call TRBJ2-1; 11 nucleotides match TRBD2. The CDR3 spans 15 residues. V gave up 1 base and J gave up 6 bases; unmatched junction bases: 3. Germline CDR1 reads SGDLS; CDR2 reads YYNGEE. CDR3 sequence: CASSVSGTSGNEQFF. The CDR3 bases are TGTGCCAGCAGCGTATCCGGGACTAGCGGCAATGAGCAGTTCTTC.

The CDR3 sequence: CARSSGLSTDTQYF. The CDR3 coding sequence is TGTGCCAGAAGCTCCGGACTGAGCACAGATACGCAGTATTTT. The V and J genes are TRBV5-3 and TRBJ2-3, with D possibly being TRBD2 (5 bases). TRBV5-3 carries the ORF label, with uncertain function. With 3 bases removed from V and 0 bases from J, the gap between germline ends came to 8 bases. The CDR3 totals 14 residues.

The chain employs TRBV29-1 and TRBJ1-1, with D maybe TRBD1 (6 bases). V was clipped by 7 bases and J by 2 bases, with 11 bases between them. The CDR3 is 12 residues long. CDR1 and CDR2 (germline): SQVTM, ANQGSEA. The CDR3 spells CSAQQGNTEAFF. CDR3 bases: TGCAGCGCACAACAGGGTAACACTGAAGCTTTCTTT.

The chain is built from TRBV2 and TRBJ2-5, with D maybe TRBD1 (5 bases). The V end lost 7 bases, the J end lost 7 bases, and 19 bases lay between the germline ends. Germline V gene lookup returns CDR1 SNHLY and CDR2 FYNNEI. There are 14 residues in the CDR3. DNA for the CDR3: TGTGCCAGCAAGAAGGACAATGGGGTCGTGACCCAGTACTTC. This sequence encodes CASKKDNGVVTQYF.

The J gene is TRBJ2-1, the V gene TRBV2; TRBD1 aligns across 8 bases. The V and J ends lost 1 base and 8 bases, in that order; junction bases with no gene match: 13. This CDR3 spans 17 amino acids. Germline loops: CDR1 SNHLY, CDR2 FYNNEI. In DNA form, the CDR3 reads TGTGCCAGCAGTGAAGAAACTCGGGACAGGTTTATCCATGAGCAGTTCTTC. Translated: CASSEETRDRFIHEQFF. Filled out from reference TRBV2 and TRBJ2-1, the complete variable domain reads EPEVTQTPSHQVTQMGQEVILRCVPISNHLYFYWYRQILGQKVEFLVSFYNNEISEKSEIFDDQFSVERPDGSNFTLKIRSTKLEDSAMYFCASSEETRDRFIHEQFFGPGTRLTVL.

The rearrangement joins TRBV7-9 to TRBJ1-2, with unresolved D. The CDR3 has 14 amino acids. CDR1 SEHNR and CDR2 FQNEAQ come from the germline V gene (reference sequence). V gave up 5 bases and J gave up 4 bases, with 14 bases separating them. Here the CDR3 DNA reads TGTGCCAGCAGCCCCGGGATTCCGGGCTATGGCTACACCTTC. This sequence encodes CASSPGIPGYGYTF. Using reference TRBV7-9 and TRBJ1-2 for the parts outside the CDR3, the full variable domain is DTGVSQNPRHKITKRGQNVTFRCDPISEHNRLYWYRQTLGQGPEFLTYFQNEAQLEKSRLLSDRFSAERPKGSFSTLEIQRTEQGDSAMYLCASSPGIPGYGYTFGSGTRLTVV.

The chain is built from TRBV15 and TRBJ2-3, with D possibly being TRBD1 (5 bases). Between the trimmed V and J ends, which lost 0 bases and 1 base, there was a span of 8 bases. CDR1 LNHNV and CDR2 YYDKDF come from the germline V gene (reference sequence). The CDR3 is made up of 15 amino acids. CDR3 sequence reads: CATSRDGAGTDTQYF. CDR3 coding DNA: TGTGCCACCAGCAGAGATGGGGCAGGCACAGATACGCAGTATTTT.

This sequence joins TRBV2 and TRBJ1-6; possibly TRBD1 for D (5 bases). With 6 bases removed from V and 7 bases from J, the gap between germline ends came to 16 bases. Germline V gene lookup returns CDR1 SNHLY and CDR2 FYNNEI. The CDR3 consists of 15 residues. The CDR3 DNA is TGTGCCAGCAGCCGGATCGGGACTGCGAATTCACCCCTCCACTTT. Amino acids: CASSRIGTANSPLHF.

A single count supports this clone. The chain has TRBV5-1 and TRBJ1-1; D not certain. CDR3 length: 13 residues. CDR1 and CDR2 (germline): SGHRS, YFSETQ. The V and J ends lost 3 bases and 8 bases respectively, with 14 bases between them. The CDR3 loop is CASSSGGSLEAFF. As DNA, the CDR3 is TGCGCCAGCAGCTCCGGAGGCAGTCTCGAAGCTTTCTTT.

The CDR3 DNA reads TGTGCCAGCAGCGGACACCGGGACAGGAGACTCTATGGCTACACCTTC. Translated: CASSGHRDRRLYGYTF. The J gene is TRBJ1-2, the V gene TRBV9; 8 bases line up with TRBD1. The CDR3 totals 16 residues. V dropped 3 bases and J dropped 4; count of bases not matched to a gene: 11. Germline V lookup: CDR1 SGDLS, CDR2 YYNGEE.

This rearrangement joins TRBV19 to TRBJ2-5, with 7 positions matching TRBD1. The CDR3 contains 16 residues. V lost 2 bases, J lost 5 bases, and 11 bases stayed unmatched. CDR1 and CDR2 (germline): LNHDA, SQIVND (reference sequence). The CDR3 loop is CASSIFWTGGRETQYF. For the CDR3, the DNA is TGTGCCAGTAGTATATTCTGGACAGGTGGGCGGGAGACCCAGTACTTC.

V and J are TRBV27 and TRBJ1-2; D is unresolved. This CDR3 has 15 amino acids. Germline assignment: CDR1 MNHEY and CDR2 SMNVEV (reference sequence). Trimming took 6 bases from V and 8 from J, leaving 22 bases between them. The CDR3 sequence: CASSTRLGGARGYTF. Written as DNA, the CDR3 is TGTGCCAGCAGCACACGGCTCGGTGGCGCGCGGGGCTACACCTTC.

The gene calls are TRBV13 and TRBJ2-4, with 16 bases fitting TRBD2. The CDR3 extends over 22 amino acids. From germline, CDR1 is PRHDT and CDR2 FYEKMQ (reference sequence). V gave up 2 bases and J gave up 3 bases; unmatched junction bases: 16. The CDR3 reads CASSLWGTSGRASYFVKNIQYF. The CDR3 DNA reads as TGTGCCAGCAGCTTATGGGGGACTAGCGGGAGGGCCTCGTATTTCGTCAAAAACATTCAGTACTTC.

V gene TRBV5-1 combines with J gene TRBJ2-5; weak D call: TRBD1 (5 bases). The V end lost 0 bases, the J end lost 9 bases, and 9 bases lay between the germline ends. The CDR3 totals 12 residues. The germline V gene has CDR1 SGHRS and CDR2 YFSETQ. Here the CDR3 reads CASSLDRSAQYF. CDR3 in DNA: TGCGCCAGCAGCTTGGACAGGTCGGCCCAGTACTTC.

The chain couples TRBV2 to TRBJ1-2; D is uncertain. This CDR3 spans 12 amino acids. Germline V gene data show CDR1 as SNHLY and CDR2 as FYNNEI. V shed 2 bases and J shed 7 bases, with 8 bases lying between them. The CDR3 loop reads CASSEREAGYTF. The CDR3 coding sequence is TGTGCCAGCAGTGAAAGGGAGGCTGGCTACACCTTC.

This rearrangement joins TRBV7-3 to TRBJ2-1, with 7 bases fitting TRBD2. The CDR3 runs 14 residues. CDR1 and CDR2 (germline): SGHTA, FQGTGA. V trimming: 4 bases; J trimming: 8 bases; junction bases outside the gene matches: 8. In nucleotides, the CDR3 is TGTGCCAGCAGCTCATCTGGCGCGGGGGATGAGCAGTTCTTC. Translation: CASSSSGAGDEQFF.

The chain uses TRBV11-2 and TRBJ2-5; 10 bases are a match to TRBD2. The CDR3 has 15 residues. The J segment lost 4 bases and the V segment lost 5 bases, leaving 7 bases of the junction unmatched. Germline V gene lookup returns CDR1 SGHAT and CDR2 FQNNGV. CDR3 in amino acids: CASSAGLAQRETQYF. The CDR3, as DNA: TGTGCCAGCAGCGCGGGACTAGCGCAGCGAGAGACCCAGTACTTC.

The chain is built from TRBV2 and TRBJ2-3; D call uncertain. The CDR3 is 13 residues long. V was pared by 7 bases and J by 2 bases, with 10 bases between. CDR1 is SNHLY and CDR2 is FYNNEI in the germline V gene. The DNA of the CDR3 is TGTGCCAGCAAGTACAGCCTCACAGATACGCAGTATTTT. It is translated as CASKYSLTDTQYF.

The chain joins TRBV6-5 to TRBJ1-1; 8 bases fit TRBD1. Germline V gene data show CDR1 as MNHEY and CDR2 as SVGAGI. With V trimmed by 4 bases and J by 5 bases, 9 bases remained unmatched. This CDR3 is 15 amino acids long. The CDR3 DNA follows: TGTGCCAGCAGTTCTTCCCGGACAGGGAGTACTGAAGCTTTCTTT. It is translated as CASSSSRTGSTEAFF.

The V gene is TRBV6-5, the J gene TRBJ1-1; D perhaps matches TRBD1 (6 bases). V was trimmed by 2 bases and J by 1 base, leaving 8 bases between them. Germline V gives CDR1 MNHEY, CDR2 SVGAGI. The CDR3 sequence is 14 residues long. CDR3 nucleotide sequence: TGTGCCAGCAGTTACGCAGGGGAGAACACTGAAGCTTTCTTT. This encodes CASSYAGENTEAFF.

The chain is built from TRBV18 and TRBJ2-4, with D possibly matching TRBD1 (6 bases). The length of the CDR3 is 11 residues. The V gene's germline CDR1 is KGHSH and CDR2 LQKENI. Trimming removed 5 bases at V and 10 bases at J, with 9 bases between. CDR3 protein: CASSDRTIQYF. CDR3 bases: TGTGCCAGCTCAGACAGGACGATTCAGTACTTC. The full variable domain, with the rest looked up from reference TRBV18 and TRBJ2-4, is NAGVMQNPRHLVRRRGQEARLRCSPMKGHSHVYWYRQLPEEGLKFMVYLQKENIIDESGMPKERFSAEFPKEGPSILRIQQVVRGDSAAYFCASSDRTIQYFGAGTRLSVL.

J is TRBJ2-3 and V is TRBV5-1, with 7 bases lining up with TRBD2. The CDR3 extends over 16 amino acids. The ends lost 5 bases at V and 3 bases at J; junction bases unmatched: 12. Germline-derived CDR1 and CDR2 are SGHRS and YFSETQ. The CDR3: CASSMRERLRTDTQYF. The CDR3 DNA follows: TGCGCCAGCAGTATGCGGGAGCGTCTTAGGACAGATACGCAGTATTTT.

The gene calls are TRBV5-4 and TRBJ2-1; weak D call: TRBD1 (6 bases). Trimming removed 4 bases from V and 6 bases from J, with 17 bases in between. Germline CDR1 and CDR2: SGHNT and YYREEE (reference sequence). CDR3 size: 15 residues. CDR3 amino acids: CASSRDTASVNEQFF. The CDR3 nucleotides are TGTGCCAGCAGCCGGGACACCGCGTCTGTCAATGAGCAGTTCTTC.

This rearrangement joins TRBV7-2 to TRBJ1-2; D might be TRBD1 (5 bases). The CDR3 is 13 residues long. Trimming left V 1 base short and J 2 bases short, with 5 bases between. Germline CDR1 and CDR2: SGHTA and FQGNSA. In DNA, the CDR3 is TGTGCCAGCAGCTTAGGACAGAACTATGGCTACACCTTC. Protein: CASSLGQNYGYTF.